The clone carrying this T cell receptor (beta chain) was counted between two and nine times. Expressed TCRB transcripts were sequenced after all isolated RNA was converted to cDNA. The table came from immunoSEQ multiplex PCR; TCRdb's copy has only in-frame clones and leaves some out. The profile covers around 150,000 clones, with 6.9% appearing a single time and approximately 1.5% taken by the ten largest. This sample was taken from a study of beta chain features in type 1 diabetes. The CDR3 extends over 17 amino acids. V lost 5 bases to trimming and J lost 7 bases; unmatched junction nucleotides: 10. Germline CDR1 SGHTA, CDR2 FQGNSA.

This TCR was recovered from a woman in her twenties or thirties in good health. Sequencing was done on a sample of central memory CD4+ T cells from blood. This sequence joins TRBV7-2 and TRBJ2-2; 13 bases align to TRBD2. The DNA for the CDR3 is TGTGCCAGCAGCCCGGCGGGGACTAGCGGGAATGTCGGGGAGCTGTTTTTT. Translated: CASSPAGTSGNVGELFF.